Listed below are T cell receptor beta chains from one sample, sequenced in a study of high-grade serous ovarian cancer treatment subgroups. The table came from immunoSEQ multiplex PCR; TCRdb's copy has only in-frame clones and leaves some out. The sample lists more than 15,000 clones, around 75% occurring once. The sequencing input was tumor tissue. All receptors derive from a human donor with high-grade serous ovarian cancer. The CDR3 runs from the conserved cysteine through the conserved F or W. A D gene is named only where the DNA matches it firmly. Only part of the rows carry a size: once, few, many, or a class if the clone is expanded.

abundance	d_gene	v_gene	j_gene	CDR3aa	CDR3nt
NA	TRBD1	TRBV4-3	TRBJ2-4	CASRQGQGANSKAKNIQYF	TGCGCCAGCAGACAAGGACAGGGGGCGAATTCCAAAGCCAAAAACATTCAGTACTTC
few	NA	TRBV6-1	TRBJ1-2	CASSEASGLGGGYTF	TGTGCCAGCAGTGAAGCGTCCGGTCTAGGGGGTGGCTACACCTTC
NA	NA	TRBV7-2	TRBJ1-5	CASSLDHVYNQPQHF	TGTGCCAGCAGCTTAGATCACGTGTACAATCAGCCCCAGCATTTT
NA	NA	TRBV7-2	TRBJ1-2	CASIIRSGGGYTF	TGTGCCAGCATCATTAGAAGCGGGGGCGGCTACACCTTC
NA	NA	TRBV21-1	TRBJ1-2	CASSTVTGGESGYTF	TGTGCCAGCAGCACAGTGACAGGGGGCGAAAGTGGCTACACCTTC
NA	TRBD1	TRBV5-1	TRBJ2-1	CASSLLTGQGAYNEQFF	TGCGCCAGCAGCTTGCTTACGGGACAGGGGGCATACAATGAGCAGTTCTTC
once	NA	TRBV6-5	TRBJ2-7	CASSPEEGSTYEQYF	TGTGCCAGCAGTCCCGAGGAGGGGTCTACCTACGAGCAGTACTTC
NA	TRBD1	TRBV11-3	TRBJ2-2	CASSPWTGRDTGELFF	TGTGCCAGCAGCCCCTGGACAGGGCGGGACACCGGGGAGCTGTTTTTT
once	NA	TRBV27	TRBJ2-7	CASSIRTAAYEQYF	TGTGCCAGCAGTATTAGGACAGCCGCCTACGAGCAGTACTTC
NA	NA	TRBV14	TRBJ2-3	CASSRGLSADTQYF	TGTGCCAGCAGCCGGGGACTCTCGGCAGATACGCAGTATTTT
NA	NA	TRBV6-1	TRBJ2-2	CASSAGEDTGELFF	TGTGCCAGCAGCGCAGGGGAAGACACCGGGGAGCTGTTTTTT
NA	NA	TRBV9	TRBJ1-1	CASSPRWGTEAFF	TGTGCCAGCAGCCCCAGGTGGGGTACTGAAGCTTTCTTT
NA	TRBD1	TRBV29-1	TRBJ1-5	CSVETGNSNQPQHF	TGCAGCGTTGAGACAGGGAATAGCAATCAGCCCCAGCATTTT
NA	TRBD2	TRBV7-2	TRBJ2-2	CASSLGGRAHTGELFF	TGTGCCAGCAGCTTAGGCGGGAGGGCTCACACCGGGGAGCTGTTTTTT
NA	NA	TRBV5-4	TRBJ2-1	CASYHGGSYNEQFF	TGTGCCAGCTACCACGGAGGGTCCTACAATGAGCAGTTCTTC
NA	NA	TRBV7-9	TRBJ1-1	CASSEQGLGTEAFF	TGTGCCAGCAGTGAACAGGGTTTGGGCACTGAAGCTTTCTTT
few	NA	TRBV19	TRBJ1-1	CASSSGWGDSEAFF	TGTGCCAGTAGTTCCGGGTGGGGGGATTCTGAAGCTTTCTTT
NA	TRBD2	TRBV7-3	TRBJ2-5	CASSLLAGLQETQYF	TGTGCCAGCAGCTTACTAGCGGGCCTCCAAGAGACCCAGTACTTC
NA	TRBD1	TRBV18	TRBJ1-1	CASSRYGTDNTEAFF	TGTGCCAGCTCAAGATACGGGACAGACAACACTGAAGCTTTCTTT
NA	TRBD2	TRBV9	TRBJ2-3	CASSVGLAGIENTDTQYF	TGTGCCAGCAGCGTCGGACTAGCGGGGATAGAGAACACAGATACGCAGTATTTT
NA	NA	TRBV7-2	TRBJ1-1	CASSSTPPRLLNTEAFF	TGTGCCAGCAGCTCGACACCCCCGCGGTTATTGAACACTGAAGCTTTCTTT
NA	NA	TRBV11-2	TRBJ1-3	CASSPNRAGNTIYF	TGTGCCAGCAGCCCTAATAGGGCCGGAAACACCATATATTTT
few	NA	TRBV11-2	TRBJ2-7	CASSLRVGITYEQYF	TGTGCCAGCAGCTTAAGAGTCGGCATAACCTACGAGCAGTACTTC
NA	NA	TRBV18	TRBJ1-1	CASSRVQTNTEAFF	TGTGCCAGCTCAAGGGTTCAAACTAACACTGAAGCTTTCTTT
NA	TRBD2	TRBV5-1	TRBJ2-7	CASSLGSGIEQYF	TGCGCCAGCAGCTTGGGAAGCGGGATCGAGCAGTACTTC
NA	TRBD2	TRBV18	TRBJ2-7	CASRGSVGGERIREQYF	TGTGCCAGCCGAGGATCCGTGGGGGGGGAAAGAATCAGGGAGCAGTACTTC
NA	TRBD1	TRBV7-9	TRBJ1-6	CASSLKQGANSPLHF	TGTGCCAGCAGCTTAAAACAGGGGGCGAATTCACCCCTCCACTTT
once	NA	TRBV6-5	TRBJ1-2	CASSFGRTNYGYTF	TGTGCCAGCAGTTTCGGACGGACGAACTATGGCTACACCTTC
NA	TRBD2	TRBV19	TRBJ2-1	CASRPTSGRAVYNEQFF	TGTGCCAGTAGGCCAACTAGCGGGAGGGCCGTCTACAATGAGCAGTTCTTC
NA	NA	TRBV4-2	TRBJ2-1	CASSQDGGAYNEQFF	TGTGCCAGCAGCCAAGATGGCGGTGCCTACAATGAGCAGTTCTTC
NA	NA	TRBV5-4	TRBJ2-3	CASSQVYTDTQYF	TGTGCCAGCAGCCAGGTCTACACAGATACGCAGTATTTT